These 6 T cell receptor beta chains came from one sample sequenced in a study of OX40 agonist ivuxolimab in advanced cancers. Clones were sequenced by immunoSEQ multiplex PCR, and TCRdb holds only the in-frame ones, with some missing. The sample has about 45,000 clones, roughly 90% seen once. Sequences were derived from CD4+ or CD8+ T cells sorted from blood, sampled in a trial of the OX40 agonist ivuxolimab. The receptors originated from an adult with an advanced solid tumor such as melanoma, head and neck, liver or kidney cancer.

This rearrangement joins TRBV9 to TRBJ2-7; 8 bases fit TRBD2. The CDR3 runs 15 residues. Germline CDR1 is SGDLS and CDR2 is YYNGEE. V was clipped by 0 bases and J by 4 bases; unmatched bases: 6. The DNA of the CDR3 is TGTGCCAGCAGCGTAGGGAGCGGGAGCGCGTACGAGCAGTACTTC. It translates to CASSVGSGSAYEQYF.

Within the sample, this clone is large. The chain is built from TRBV28 and TRBJ1-3, with D perhaps matching TRBD1 (5 bases). Germline V gene lookup returns CDR1 MDHEN and CDR2 SYDVKM. V was trimmed by 4 bases and J by 0 bases, leaving 19 bases between them. The CDR3 runs to 18 residues. CDR3 sequence reads: CASSSLLVQGLSGNTIYF. In DNA form, the CDR3 reads TGTGCCAGCAGTTCCCTCCTGGTGCAGGGACTCTCTGGAAACACCATATATTTT. Complete variable domain (other parts from reference TRBV28 and TRBJ1-3): DVKVTQSSRYLVKRTGEKVFLECVQDMDHENMFWYRQDPGLGLRLIYFSYDVKMKEKGDIPEGYSVSREKKERFSLILESASTNQTSMYLCASSSLLVQGLSGNTIYFGEGSWLTVV.

V is TRBV11-3 and J is TRBJ2-7; D uncertain. Trimming took 6 bases from V and 2 from J, leaving 14 bases between them. In germline, CDR1 is SGHNT, CDR2 YENEEA. The CDR3 runs 14 residues. CDR3 loop: CASSRSRNPYEQYF. In nucleotides, the CDR3 is TGTGCCAGCAGTCGAAGCAGGAACCCCTACGAGCAGTACTTC.

This rearrangement joins TRBV29-1 to TRBJ1-2; 7 bases are shared with TRBD1. Losses at the gene ends were 1 base for V and 8 bases for J; bases not matched to a gene: 4. The germline V gene encodes CDR1 SQVTM and CDR2 ANQGSEA. The CDR3 totals 12 residues. The CDR3 DNA reads TGCAGCGTTGAAGGAAGGGGGCGCGGCTACACCTTC. Protein product: CSVEGRGRGYTF.

This chain connects TRBV28 to TRBJ1-2, with D unresolved. Germline loops: CDR1 MDHEN, CDR2 SYDVKM. The CDR3 runs 13 residues. Trimming shortened V by 4 bases and J by 6 bases, and 12 bases separated the two germline ends. CDR3 sequence (DNA): TGTGCCAGCAGTTATAAGCCTATAGATGGCTACACCTTC. Translation gives CASSYKPIDGYTF.

This chain links TRBV27 with TRBJ2-3, with D perhaps TRBD1 (5 bases). Germline V gives CDR1 MNHEY, CDR2 SMNVEV (reference sequence). Trimming pared 6 bases from V and 0 bases from J, leaving 13 bases between. The CDR3 runs 15 residues. The chain's CDR3 is CASRDTFSSTDTQYF. For the CDR3, the DNA is TGTGCCAGCAGGGACACATTCTCTAGCACAGATACGCAGTATTTT.